The 5 T cell receptor beta chains listed next were all sequenced from one sample in a study of T cells after yellow fever vaccination. TCRdb re-called the 5' RACE reads through MiXCR, storing one row per CDR3 protein. The table shows fewer than 450,000 distinct CDR3 sequences, with 8.1% occurring only once. The specimen comprised PBMCs, sampled 35 to 50 days after the first yellow fever vaccination. The receptors derive from a man younger than 30 who received the YFV17D yellow fever vaccine.

This clonotype was seen only a few times. The rearrangement links TRBV10-3 to TRBJ2-4, with 7 bases identical to TRBD2. The CDR3 contains 15 residues. Unmatched junction bases numbered 2, after V lost 3 bases and J lost 0 bases. Germline lookup yields CDR1 ENHRY and CDR2 SYGVKD. The CDR3 region is CAISEWGGAKNIQYF. The CDR3 nucleotides are TGTGCCATCAGTGAATGGGGGGGAGCCAAAAACATTCAGTACTTC.

This clonotype appeared a few times. V is TRBV5-1 and J is TRBJ2-5; the D is unclear. CDR1 is SGHRS and CDR2 is YFSETQ in the germline V gene. V was pared by 4 bases and J by 5 bases, with 15 bases between. The CDR3 totals 14 residues. The CDR3 sequence is CASSPQTAGETQYF. CDR3 bases: TGCGCCAGCAGCCCTCAAACAGCCGGGGAGACCCAGTACTTC. Looking up the rest from reference TRBV5-1 and TRBJ2-5 gives the full variable domain: KAGVTQTPRYLIKTRGQQVTLSCSPISGHRSVSWYQQTPGQGLQFLFEYFSETQRNKGNFPGRFSGRQFSNSRSEMNVSTLELGDSALYLCASSPQTAGETQYFGPGTRLLVL.

This clonotype was seen only a few times. The chain recombines TRBV15 with TRBJ2-1; weak D call: TRBD2 (6 bases). The CDR3 has 14 amino acids. Germline CDR1 reads LNHNV; CDR2 reads YYDKDF (reference sequence). Between the trimmed V and J ends, which lost 7 bases and 0 bases, there was a span of 10 bases. The chain's CDR3 is CATNPSDSYNEQFF. The CDR3 region has the DNA TGTGCCACCAACCCTAGCGACTCCTACAATGAGCAGTTCTTC.

This clonotype was found many times. CDR3 region: CASSLVEQDDIQYF. The DNA for the CDR3 is TGTGCCAGCAGCTTGGTGGAGCAGGACGACATTCAGTACTTC. This chain links TRBV5-5 with TRBJ2-4, with unresolved D. The V and J ends lost 0 bases and 8 bases respectively, with 12 bases between them. The CDR3 is 14 amino acids. Germline values: CDR1 SGHKS, CDR2 YYEKEE (reference sequence).

The V and J genes are TRBV6-5 and TRBJ1-1; D unresolved. Germline V gives CDR1 MNHEY, CDR2 SVGAGI. The ends were cut back, 0 bases at V and 2 bases at J, with 10 bases in the middle. CDR3 size: 15 residues. In DNA, the CDR3 is TGTGCCAGCAGTTACTCCTCGACCCTAAACACTGAAGCTTTCTTT. Protein product: CASSYSSTLNTEAFF.